These T cell receptor beta chains were read from a single sample in a study of PD-L1 blockade in urothelial cancer. The table came from immunoSEQ multiplex PCR; TCRdb's copy has only in-frame clones and leaves some out. The table includes 25,000 to 35,000 clones, about nine tenths detected once. The sample consisted of PBMCs, taken around atezolizumab (anti-PD-L1) treatment. These receptors were collected from a man aged 50-60 years with urothelial cancer. Each CDR3 is given with its conserved first and last residue. Each record gives: J gene, D gene, clone size, CDR3 length, V gene, CDR3 DNA, CDR3 protein. A D gene is named only where the DNA matches it firmly. Part of the rows lack a size; the others show once, few, many or a class for expanded clones.

TRBJ2-5 | TRBD1 | . | 15 | TRBV5-1 | TGCGCCAGCAGCTTAGAGGACAGGGGGCAAGAGACCCAGTACTTC | CASSLEDRGQETQYF
TRBJ1-4 | . | . | 15 | TRBV4-3 | TGCGCCAGCAGCCAAAACAGGGCGACTAATGAAAAACTGTTTTTT | CASSQNRATNEKLFF
TRBJ2-1 | . | . | 12 | TRBV27 | TGTGCCAGCAGTTTCGGGGGTAGTGAGCAGTTCTTC | CASSFGGSEQFF
TRBJ2-2 | TRBD2 | . | 19 | TRBV5-4 | TGTGCCAGCAGCGATTGGGGACTAGCGACCTTCGCGAACACCGGGGAGCTGTTTTTT | CASSDWGLATFANTGELFF
TRBJ1-2 | . | . | 15 | TRBV14 | TGTGCCAGCAGCCAAGAGGGTGGAAGGGGTTATGGCTACACCTTC | CASSQEGGRGYGYTF
TRBJ2-4 | . | once | 16 | TRBV6-1 | TGTGCCAGCAGTGAAGTCTCGGGATACGAGAAAAACATTCAGTACTTC | CASSEVSGYEKNIQYF
TRBJ2-4 | TRBD1 | . | 18 | TRBV5-4 | TGTGCCAGCAGCTTCCTAATGACAGGGGGACTAGCCAAAAACATTCAGTACTTC | CASSFLMTGGLAKNIQYF
TRBJ2-3 | TRBD2 | . | 15 | TRBV6-4 | TGTGCCAGCAGTGAGCGGAGCGGGAGGGCAGATACGCAGTATTTT | CASSERSGRADTQYF
TRBJ2-4 | . | . | 12 | TRBV5-6 | TGTGCCAGCAGCTGGGGGCCAGGAACTCAGTACTTC | CASSWGPGTQYF
TRBJ2-7 | TRBD2 | . | 15 | TRBV15 | TGTGCCACCAGCAGAGATCTAGCGGGGGACCACGAGCAGTACTTC | CATSRDLAGDHEQYF
TRBJ2-7 | . | . | 13 | TRBV18 | TGTGCCAGCTCACCTCAGGGTCCCTACGAGCAGTACTTC | CASSPQGPYEQYF
TRBJ2-7 | TRBD2 | . | 13 | TRBV9 | TGTGCCAGCAGCGTAGCGGGGGGTGGCGAGCAGTACTTC | CASSVAGGGEQYF
TRBJ2-7 | . | once | 14 | TRBV4-1 | TGCGCCAGCAGCCAAGAGGGGGGATCGAACGAGCAGTACTTC | CASSQEGGSNEQYF
TRBJ2-1 | TRBD2 | . | 18 | TRBV27 | TGTGCCAGCAGTGCACCCGGGACTAGCGGGAGTGCCTACAATGAGCAGTTCTTC | CASSAPGTSGSAYNEQFF
TRBJ2-7 | TRBD2 | . | 14 | TRBV19 | TGTGCCAGTAGTTCAACGGGACTAGGTTACGAGCAGTACTTC | CASSSTGLGYEQYF
TRBJ2-2 | . | . | 13 | TRBV2 | TGTGCCAGCAATAACAGAAACACCGGGGAGCTGTTTTTT | CASNNRNTGELFF
TRBJ2-2 | . | . | 14 | TRBV19 | TGTGCCAGCCGTTTGTCGGGAGTCACCGGGGAGCTGTTTTTT | CASRLSGVTGELFF
TRBJ2-1 | TRBD2 | . | 14 | TRBV28 | TGTGCCAGCCCCCCCGGACTAGCAGGTCATGAGCAGTTCTTC | CASPPGLAGHEQFF
TRBJ2-7 | . | . | 15 | TRBV11-2 | TGTGCCAGCAGCTTAGACCGGACAGCGTCCTACGAGCAGTACTTC | CASSLDRTASYEQYF
TRBJ2-7 | . | . | 17 | TRBV10-2 | TGCGCCAGCAGTGAGCTCTCAGGGCGGGGCCTATCCTACGAGCAGTACTTC | CASSELSGRGLSYEQYF
TRBJ2-5 | TRBD1 | . | 15 | TRBV19 | TGTGCCAGTAGTATTCCTGGGACAGGGAGTGAGACCCAGTACTTC | CASSIPGTGSETQYF
TRBJ2-1 | . | medium-sized | 14 | TRBV2 | TGTGCCAGCAGTAGCAGGGTTCCCTACAATGAGCAGTTCTTC | CASSSRVPYNEQFF
TRBJ2-1 | TRBD2 | . | 15 | TRBV10-2 | TGCGCCAGCAGGCTCGGGACTAGCGGACACAATGAGCAGTTCTTC | CASRLGTSGHNEQFF
TRBJ2-1 | . | . | 14 | TRBV19 | TGTGCCAGTAGTAAAGGTCTAGGCTACAATGAGCAGTTCTTC | CASSKGLGYNEQFF
TRBJ2-5 | . | . | 12 | TRBV30 | TGTGCCTGGAGGGCAGGGGGGGAGACCCAGTACTTC | CAWRAGGETQYF
TRBJ2-1 | TRBD2 | . | 16 | TRBV10-3 | TGTGCCATCAGCGACGGCCTTAGCGGGGGAAACAATGAGCAGTTCTTC | CAISDGLSGGNNEQFF
TRBJ1-5 | TRBD1 | . | 15 | TRBV4-1 | TGCGCCAGCAGCCAATGGACAGGTGGCAATCAGCCCCAGCATTTT | CASSQWTGGNQPQHF
TRBJ1-2 | TRBD1 | . | 16 | TRBV4-2 | TGTGCCAGCAGCCACGGAACAGGGGGAGGCGGCTATGGCTACACCTTC | CASSHGTGGGGYGYTF
TRBJ1-3 | . | . | 15 | TRBV19 | TGTGCCAGTAGGCTGAACACAGGCTCTGGAAACACCATATATTTT | CASRLNTGSGNTIYF
TRBJ2-5 | . | few | 11 | TRBV29-1 | TGCAGCGTATCCGGGGAAGAGACCCAGTACTTC | CSVSGEETQYF
TRBJ2-1 | TRBD1 | . | 15 | TRBV12-5 | TGTGCTAGTGGTCCCTCAGGGGGACAGTACAATGAGCAGTTCTTC | CASGPSGGQYNEQFF
TRBJ2-5 | . | . | 16 | TRBV7-9 | TGTGCCAGCAGCCCAGCCAGGGGAAAGGCCCAAGAGACCCAGTACTTC | CASSPARGKAQETQYF
TRBJ2-3 | TRBD2 | . | 17 | TRBV4-1 | TGCGCCAGCAGCCAAGATGGAGCGGGAGGAATGATAGATACGCAGTATTTT | CASSQDGAGGMIDTQYF
TRBJ2-2 | . | . | 14 | TRBV9 | TGTGCCAGCAGCGGTAGATCGGGCACCGGGGAGCTGTTTTTT | CASSGRSGTGELFF
TRBJ2-1 | TRBD2 | . | 16 | TRBV5-1 | TGCGCCAGCAGCTCGGGACTAGCGGGAGGTTCGGATGAGCAGTTCTTC | CASSSGLAGGSDEQFF
TRBJ2-1 | . | . | 13 | TRBV5-5 | TGTGCCAGCAGCCCGACAGAATCCAATGAGCAGTTCTTC | CASSPTESNEQFF
TRBJ2-7 | TRBD1 | . | 14 | TRBV28 | TGTGCCAGCAGTTTATTCGGGACAGCCTACGAGCAGTACTTC | CASSLFGTAYEQYF
TRBJ2-2 | . | . | 13 | TRBV29-1 | TGCAGCGTTGGACGGGGGAACACCGGGGAGCTGTTTTTT | CSVGRGNTGELFF
TRBJ1-1 | . | few | 16 | TRBV6-5 | TGTGCCAGCAGTTACGCAGGACAGACCCCGAACACTGAAGCTTTCTTT | CASSYAGQTPNTEAFF
TRBJ2-1 | TRBD2 | . | 15 | TRBV5-1 | TGCGCCAGCAGCGTCACTAGCGGGGGGCTGGATGAGCAGTTCTTC | CASSVTSGGLDEQFF
TRBJ2-1 | . | . | 11 | TRBV5-1 | TGCGCCAGCAGCGCGATGTCAGAGCAGTTCTTC | CASSAMSEQFF
TRBJ2-7 | . | . | 16 | TRBV7-8 | TGTGCCAGCAGCTTAGTGGGTGGGAGCGTCGCCTACGAGCAGTACTTC | CASSLVGGSVAYEQYF
TRBJ1-5 | . | . | 17 | TRBV30 | TGTGCCTGGAGCCCTCAGTTTTGGAGATCTAGCAATCAGCCCCAGCATTTT | CAWSPQFWRSSNQPQHF
TRBJ2-5 | . | . | 14 | TRBV11-2 | TGTGCCAGCAGCTTAGTGGCCCGACAAGAGACCCAGTACTTC | CASSLVARQETQYF
TRBJ1-5 | TRBD1 | . | 15 | TRBV5-6 | TGTGCCAGCAGCTTGGGGGACAGGGTTGATCAGCCCCAGCATTTT | CASSLGDRVDQPQHF
TRBJ1-4 | TRBD1 | . | 16 | TRBV10-2 | TGCGCCAGCAGTGAGTCTGGAGAAGGGGGCAGTGAAAAACTGTTTTTT | CASSESGEGGSEKLFF
TRBJ2-5 | TRBD1 | . | 15 | TRBV5-6 | TGTGCCAGCAGCACCCGACAGGGGGCTCGGGAGACCCAGTACTTC | CASSTRQGARETQYF
TRBJ2-3 | TRBD2 | once | 17 | TRBV5-6 | TGTGCCAGCAGCTTGGTATCTAGCGGGGAGAGCACAGATACGCAGTATTTT | CASSLVSSGESTDTQYF
TRBJ1-5 | TRBD1 | . | 13 | TRBV14 | TGTGCCAGCAGCAGGGGGCACAATCAGCCCCAGCATTTT | CASSRGHNQPQHF
TRBJ2-3 | . | . | 15 | TRBV6-5 | TGTGCCAGCAGCCCGGACGGGGATTTGGGAAATACGCAGTATTTT | CASSPDGDLGNTQYF
TRBJ2-4 | TRBD1 | . | 18 | TRBV28 | TGTGCCAGCCTATCGGAGCGGGACAGGGTTGTAGCCAAAAACATTCAGTACTTC | CASLSERDRVVAKNIQYF
TRBJ1-1 | . | . | 13 | TRBV29-1 | TGCAGCGTTGAACCGACACCGAACACTGAAGCTTTCTTT | CSVEPTPNTEAFF
TRBJ2-1 | TRBD2 | . | 16 | TRBV30 | TGTGCCTGGAGAGCTACGTTAGCGGGGCGTACAAATGAGCAGTTCTTC | CAWRATLAGRTNEQFF